These 6 T cell receptor beta chains came from one sample sequenced in a study of blood T cell repertoires in COVID-19. Profiling relied on immunoSEQ multiplex PCR, and the TCRdb table lists in-frame clones only, not all of them. The sample shows 230,000 or so clones, around four fifths of them seen only once. Sequencing input: peripheral blood. These receptors were obtained from a man younger than 45 with active or convalescent COVID-19.

The V gene is TRBV7-2, the J gene TRBJ1-2; unclear D gene. Trimming shortened V by 5 bases and J by 2 bases, and 18 bases separated the two germline ends. The CDR3 covers 16 residues. Germline CDR1 SGHTA, CDR2 FQGNSA. The DNA for the CDR3 is TGTGCCAGCAGCAGAGGATCCCGGGCGGGAAACTATGGCTACACCTTC. As protein: CASSRGSRAGNYGYTF.

The chain recombines TRBV6-5 with TRBJ1-5; 7 nucleotides align to TRBD1. V lost 5 bases to trimming and J lost 6 bases; unmatched junction nucleotides: 7. The CDR3 totals 14 residues. CDR1 MNHEY and CDR2 SVGAGI come from the germline V gene. CDR3 residues: CASSRDRVAQPQHF. In DNA form, the CDR3 reads TGTGCCAGCAGTCGTGACAGGGTTGCTCAGCCCCAGCATTTT.

The J gene is TRBJ2-3, the V gene TRBV19, with TRBD2 matching over 12 bases. Trimming removed 1 base from V and 2 bases from J; junction bases left unmatched: 7. This CDR3 is 18 amino acids long. Germline assignment: CDR1 LNHDA and CDR2 SQIVND (reference sequence). CDR3 region: CASSIVGLAGGSTDTQYF. CDR3 DNA: TGTGCCAGTAGTATAGTAGGGCTAGCGGGGGGGTCCACAGATACGCAGTATTTT. The entire variable domain, with the rest obtained from reference TRBV19 and TRBJ2-3, is as follows: DGGITQSPKYLFRKEGQNVTLSCEQNLNHDAMYWYRQDPGQGLRLIYYSQIVNDFQKGDIAEGYSVSREKKESFPLTVTSAQKNPTAFYLCASSIVGLAGGSTDTQYFGPGTRLTVL.

This chain links TRBV18 with TRBJ2-6; no clear D gene. Per the germline V gene, CDR1 is KGHSH and CDR2 is LQKENI. The CDR3 contains 15 residues. Trimming removed 2 bases at V and 0 bases at J, with 5 bases between. The CDR3 nucleotides read TGTGCCAGCTCACCAGCGGCCTCTGGGGCCAACGTCCTGACTTTC. It translates to CASSPAASGANVLTF.

In DNA, the CDR3 is TGTGCCAGCTCACCGATAACAGGGGCCCAGAACACTGAAGCTTTCTTT. Residues: CASSPITGAQNTEAFF. The chain has TRBV18 and TRBJ1-1; 7 nucleotides agree with TRBD1. This CDR3 is 16 amino acids long. Germline CDR1 reads KGHSH; CDR2 reads LQKENI. V lost 3 bases and J lost 1; bases outside the gene matches: 8.

The chain joins TRBV19 to TRBJ1-3; D is undetermined. Germline V gene sequence: CDR1 LNHDA, CDR2 SQIVND (reference sequence). V lost 1 base to trimming and J lost 10 bases, with 8 bases between them. The length of the CDR3 is 12 residues. The CDR3 region is CASSIGGKTIYF. The CDR3 region has the DNA TGTGCCAGTAGTATAGGAGGGAAGACCATATATTTT.